Detailed here is one TCR beta chain. TCRdb keeps only in-frame clones here, not all; method: immunoSEQ multiplex PCR. Of 130,000 or so clones listed, about four fifths are singletons. The data stem from a study of blood T cell repertoires in COVID-19. The V end lost 7 bases, the J end lost 0 bases, and 5 bases lay between the germline ends. The CDR3 has 12 amino acids. CDR1 and CDR2 (germline): SNHLY, FYNNEI. Sequencing was carried out using peripheral blood. The clonotype originates from a human donor in a cohort sampled during active COVID-19. The V call is TRBV2, the J call TRBJ2-3; D is uncertain. The CDR3 region is CASTLSTDTQYF. The DNA for the CDR3 is TGTGCCAGCACCCTTAGCACAGATACGCAGTATTTT.